The 18 T cell receptor beta chains below were found in one sample sequenced in a study of metastatic and nonmetastatic thyroid tumors. With MiXCR, TCRdb reprocessed the PCR reads. The sample holds 30,000 to 40,000 clones; about a fifth are singletons and the top ten take roughly 3%. None of the patients had undergone any treatment ahead of thyroid surgery. Input material: tumor tissue. The receptors derive from a male donor with papillary thyroid cancer or a benign thyroid nodule (not recorded which). Some clones in this sample may be carry-over from other donors' samples.

This chain uses TRBV12-3 or TRBV12-4 with TRBJ2-7; 7 bases are a match to TRBD2. J was trimmed by 3 bases and V by 6 bases; bases with no gene match: 11. This CDR3 is built from 15 residues. The CDR3 DNA reads TGTGCCAGCAGCCCGACTAGCTTAGGCCTCTACGAGCAGTACTTC. Residues: CASSPTSLGLYEQYF.

The chain joins TRBV6-2 or TRBV6-3 to TRBJ1-3; D is unresolved. The CDR3 is 16 amino acids. CDR1 and CDR2 from the germline V gene are MNHEY and SVGEGT. Deletions cut 0 bases from V and 0 bases from J, with 9 bases between. DNA for the CDR3: TGTGCCAGCAGTTACTCACGGTCTACCTCTGGAAACACCATATATTTT. This encodes CASSYSRSTSGNTIYF.

As regards this clone: This may stem from a read error, because a much larger clone lies one nucleotide away. Other nucleotide sequences from this sample produce the same CDR3. The chain is built from TRBV3-1 and TRBJ1-5, with D maybe TRBD1 (6 bases). This CDR3 spans 16 amino acids. CDR1 LGHDT and CDR2 YNNKEL come from the germline V gene (reference sequence). Trimming took 1 base from V and 0 from J, leaving 10 bases between them. The CDR3 here is CASSQGPRGSNQPQHF. In DNA, the CDR3 is TGTGCCAGCAGCCAAGGCCCCAGGGGTAGCAATCAGCCCCAGCATTTT.

In this sample, this clone turned up a few times. This may be a read error: a much more frequent sequence differs by one nucleotide. The sample carries other DNA sequences with the same CDR3. In DNA, the CDR3 is TGTGCCAGCAGCCAAGATCTCCTCACGGATACGCAGTATTTT. Its protein product is CASSQDLLTDTQYF. The rearrangement uses TRBV3-1 and TRBJ2-3; the D is unclear. From germline, CDR1 is LGHDT and CDR2 YNNKEL (reference sequence). The V gene lost 0 bases and the J gene lost 6 bases, with 10 bases spanning the gap. The length of the CDR3 is 14 residues.

This clone was observed at least ten times. The chain has TRBV19 and TRBJ2-2, with D maybe TRBD1 (5 bases). From germline, CDR1 is LNHDA and CDR2 SQIVND (reference sequence). This CDR3 contains 16 residues. V shed 7 bases and J shed 3 bases, with 18 bases lying between them. CDR3 protein: CASTRGSRTDTGELFF. CDR3 DNA: TGTGCCAGTACTAGGGGCTCCCGGACGGACACCGGGGAGCTGTTTTTT.

This clone was observed a handful of times. The V and J genes are TRBV6-2 or TRBV6-3 and TRBJ1-2; D ambiguous. CDR3 size: 14 residues. CDR1 and CDR2 from the germline V gene are MNHEY and SVGEGT. Trimming took 0 bases from V and 8 from J, leaving 13 bases between them. CDR3 coding DNA: TGTGCCAGCAGTTACTCGCTTTCCGGGGAGGGCTACACCTTC. It specifies CASSYSLSGEGYTF.

This clone showed up just a few times. A read error may produce the germline difference seen at one junction end. V is TRBV6-1 and J is TRBJ2-7; 9 bases are shared with TRBD2. Germline V lookup: CDR1 MNHNS, CDR2 SASEGT. The CDR3 has 17 amino acids. The CDR3 coding sequence is TGTGCCAGCATTGAAACCCCCGGATCTAGCGGGATCTACGAGCAGTACTTC. Translated: CASIETPGSSGIYEQYF.

The chain is built from TRBV12-3 or TRBV12-4 and TRBJ2-1; 9 nucleotides line up with TRBD2. The CDR3 is made up of 15 amino acids. V was pared by 6 bases and J by 7 bases, with 10 bases of the junction left unmatched. This chain's CDR3 is CASSPTSGIMNEQFF. The CDR3 bases are TGTGCCAGCAGCCCGACTAGCGGTATAATGAATGAGCAGTTCTTC.

As to this clone: Given the absence of the conserved phenylalanine or tryptophan at the CDR3 end, a read error is likely. The rearrangement uses TRBV7-6 and TRBJ2-1; 13 bases are a match to TRBD2. Germline V gene lookup returns CDR1 SGHVS and CDR2 FNYEAQ. CDR3 length equals 14 residues. V was pared by 6 bases and J by 12 bases, with 8 bases of the junction left unmatched. DNA for the CDR3: TGTGCCAGCAGGGATGGACTAGCGGGGGCTGGGCAGTTCCTC. It yields the protein CASRDGLAGAGQFL.

Remarks on this clone: At one boundary the junction diverges from the germline segment, which might be a read error. The chain has TRBV6-1 and TRBJ2-2; D might be TRBD2 (5 bases). The CDR3 length is 13 residues. From germline, CDR1 is MNHNS and CDR2 SASEGT. CDR3 in DNA: TGTGCCAGCAGTGCCGACGTGATCGGGGAGCCGTTTTTT. This sequence encodes CASSADVIGEPFF.

This clone has ten or more counts. The V and J genes are TRBV19 and TRBJ1-2; D is ambiguous. V was pared by 3 bases and J by 4 bases, with 6 bases between. Looked up from germline, CDR1 is LNHDA and CDR2 is SQIVND (reference sequence). CDR3 length equals 12 residues. CDR3 DNA sequence: TGTGCCAGTAGTATGGCCCTCTATGGCTACACCTTC. Translated: CASSMALYGYTF.

This chain uses TRBV4-1 with TRBJ2-7; D could derive from TRBD1 or TRBD2 (5 bases each). Germline V gives CDR1 MGHRA, CDR2 YSYEKL. The CDR3 covers 14 residues. The V end lost 3 bases, the J end lost 1 base, and 10 bases lay between the germline ends. DNA of the CDR3: TGCGCCAGCAGCCAGTGGGGACCTTCCTACGAGCAGTACTTC. Translation gives CASSQWGPSYEQYF.

This clone was counted many times. CDR3: CASSLASGSSNEQFF. CDR3 in DNA: TGTGCCAGCAGCTTAGCTTCAGGCAGCTCCAATGAGCAGTTCTTC. This sequence joins TRBV7-2 and TRBJ2-1, with no clear D. With 0 bases removed from V and 6 bases from J, the gap between germline ends came to 12 bases. The V gene's germline CDR1 is SGHTA and CDR2 FQGNSA. The CDR3 extends over 15 amino acids.

The V gene is TRBV12-3 or TRBV12-4, the J gene TRBJ1-6, with D hard to call. Trimming took off 2 bases at V and 11 bases at J, with 7 bases between the two ends. The CDR3 contains 12 residues. The CDR3 here is CASSLTVTPLHF. CDR3 nucleotides: TGTGCCAGCAGTTTAACGGTTACACCCCTCCACTTT.

This clone was seen many times. The chain recombines TRBV4-2 with TRBJ2-5; 10 bases are a match to TRBD2. CDR1 is LGHNA and CDR2 is YNFKEQ in the germline V gene. The V gene end was trimmed by 1 base and the J gene end by 6 bases; junction bases not matched to a gene: 20. The CDR3 is 20 residues long. The CDR3 here is CASSQVAPFSSGRRGQTQYF. The CDR3 DNA sequence: TGTGCCAGCAGCCAAGTTGCCCCCTTCAGTAGCGGGAGGAGGGGCCAGACCCAGTACTTC.

The CDR3 region has the DNA TGTGCCAGCAGCTTAACGGGGTTGGGCAGGGAGGCCCAAGAGACCCAGTACTTC. Its protein is CASSLTGLGREAQETQYF. The V call is TRBV13, the J call TRBJ2-5; D is perhaps TRBD2 (6 bases). The CDR3 extends over 18 amino acids. The V end lost 2 bases, the J end lost 1 base, and 20 bases lay between the germline ends. Germline V gives CDR1 PRHDT, CDR2 FYEKMQ (reference sequence).

This chain links TRBV12-3 or TRBV12-4 with TRBJ2-7; D may match TRBD1 or TRBD2 (6 bases each). The CDR3 has 15 residues. Trimming left V 2 bases short and J 4 bases short, with 15 bases between. CDR3 in DNA: TGTGCCAGCAGTTTAACCTTCGGGGGCCGGTACGAGCAGTACTTC. It encodes CASSLTFGGRYEQYF.

In this sample, this clone turned up a few times. An end of the junction differs from the germline gene, which may be a read error. This chain joins TRBV20-1 and TRBJ2-7; a weak D match, TRBD2 (6 bases). CDR3 length: 14 amino acids. Germline assignment: CDR1 DFQATT and CDR2 SNEGSKA (reference sequence). CDR3 DNA: TGCAGCGCTAGCGAGGGTTTGGGGTCTCGGGAGCATTACTTC. Translated: CSASEGLGSREHYF.